This T cell receptor beta chain comes out of a study of metastatic and nonmetastatic thyroid tumors. Findings of the study overall: Benign nodules reportedly had significantly lower TCR beta diversity than malignant thyroid tumors in blood and tumor.

All patients were untreated before thyroid surgery. The ends were cut back, 2 bases at V and 0 bases at J, with 6 bases in the middle. CDR1 and CDR2 (germline): DFQATT, SNEGSKA (reference sequence). The CDR3 covers 13 residues. TCRdb re-analyzed the PCR reads through MiXCR. The table shows about 38,000 clones, with around 27% occurring only once. This clone appeared many times. Its antigen is still unknown. The gene calls are TRBV20-1 and TRBJ2-3, with D uncertain. This sequence was found in a male donor with papillary thyroid cancer or a benign thyroid nodule (not recorded which). Some clones in this sample may be carry-over from other donors' samples. Material for sequencing was blood. This chain's CDR3 is CSARRISTDTQYF. The DNA for the CDR3 is TGCAGTGCTAGACGGATTAGCACAGATACGCAGTATTTT.